Following are 32 T cell receptor beta chains from one sample sequenced in a study of CD8+CD57+ T cells in acquired aplastic anemia. TCR beta VDJ and CDR3 profiles were obtained from a genomic DNA template. TCRdb called the reads again in MiXCR, with one record for every CDR3 protein. The sample contains 300,000 or so distinct CDR3 sequences, around 60% of which appear only once. Sequences were obtained from sorted CD4+, CD8+, or CD8+CD57+ T cells (not recorded which) from PBMCs. The receptors were sampled from a human donor with severe aplastic anemia or a healthy control (not recorded which).

This clonotype was picked up a small number of times. This chain connects TRBV2 to TRBJ2-1; D is possibly TRBD1 (6 bases). Trimming stripped 4 bases from V and 5 bases from J, with 9 bases between. CDR3 size: 13 residues. Per the germline V gene, CDR1 is SNHLY and CDR2 is FYNNEI. CDR3 coding DNA: TGTGCCAGCAGTGGAACAGGGAACAATGAGCAGTTCTTC. Translating gives CASSGTGNNEQFF.

The V gene is TRBV20-1, the J gene TRBJ1-3; D uncertain. The CDR3 runs 13 residues. CDR1 and CDR2 from the germline V gene are DFQATT and SNEGSKA (reference sequence). Between the trimmed V and J ends, which lost 3 bases and 3 bases, there was a span of 9 bases. This chain's CDR3 is CSAREEIGNTIYF. The CDR3 DNA sequence: TGCAGTGCTAGGGAGGAGATTGGAAACACCATATATTTT.

This clonotype came up many times. The chain uses TRBV4-3 and TRBJ1-2; the match to TRBD1 covers 10 bases. This CDR3 is built from 16 residues. V lost 0 bases to trimming and J lost 4 bases; unmatched junction nucleotides: 5. Per germline, CDR1 LGHNA and CDR2 YSLEER. The CDR3 is CASSQEGDRGLYGYTF. Here the CDR3 DNA reads TGCGCCAGCAGCCAAGAGGGAGACAGGGGGCTCTATGGCTACACCTTC.

This chain links TRBV7-9 with TRBJ2-5; either TRBD1 or TRBD2 may fit D (8 bases each). CDR3 length: 15 residues. Germline V lookup: CDR1 SEHNR, CDR2 FQNEAQ (reference sequence). Trimming shortened V by 5 bases and J by 2 bases, and 15 bases separated the two germline ends. The CDR3: CASSQGASGQETQYF. The CDR3 nucleotides are TGTGCCAGCAGCCAGGGGGCTAGCGGGCAAGAGACCCAGTACTTC.

The rearrangement uses TRBV7-9 and TRBJ2-7; no clear D. V lost 7 bases to trimming and J lost 2 bases, with 18 bases between them. The V gene's germline CDR1 is SEHNR and CDR2 FQNEAQ (reference sequence). This CDR3 contains 15 residues. Written as DNA, the CDR3 is TGTGCCAGCACCCCCCCCCCTGAATCTCCCTACGAGCAGTACTTC. Amino acid sequence: CASTPPPESPYEQYF.

CDR3 loop: CASSSVPSGDSPLHF. CDR3 DNA: TGTGCCAGCAGCTCGGTACCTAGCGGGGATTCACCCCTCCACTTT. The rearrangement joins TRBV12-3 or TRBV12-4 to TRBJ1-6; no clear D gene. V lost 6 bases and J lost 8, with 17 bases in between. The CDR3 is 15 amino acids.

The gene calls are TRBV28 and TRBJ1-1; 9 bases line up with TRBD1. There are 14 residues in the CDR3. Germline V lookup: CDR1 MDHEN, CDR2 SYDVKM. Unmatched junction bases numbered 8, after V lost 7 bases and J lost 5 bases. The CDR3 spells CASTTGGAGTEAFF. CDR3 nucleotides: TGTGCCAGCACCACAGGGGGCGCGGGGACTGAAGCTTTCTTT.

The chain is built from TRBV7-2 and TRBJ2-7; 8 bases agree with TRBD1. V gave up 0 bases and J gave up 6 bases; unmatched junction bases: 10. Germline V CDR1 and CDR2: SGHTA, FQGNSA. The CDR3 sequence is 16 residues long. DNA for the CDR3: TGTGCCAGCAGCTTAGCCCCAGGACAGGGTAGGGGCGAGCAGTACTTC. Translated, it gives CASSLAPGQGRGEQYF.

This clonotype was found many times. V and J are TRBV19 and TRBJ2-5, with D possibly being TRBD1 (6 bases). The CDR3 totals 13 residues. V lost 9 bases and J lost 2, with 13 bases in between. CDR1 and CDR2 (germline): LNHDA, SQIVND (reference sequence). The CDR3 nucleotides are TGTGCCAGCGACAGGATTTCTCAAGAGACCCAGTACTTC. Protein sequence: CASDRISQETQYF.

A few counts support this clonotype. The gene calls are TRBV24-1 and TRBJ2-1, with TRBD1 identical over 9 bases. The germline gives CDR1 KGHDR, CDR2 SFDVKD. Trimming at V came to 3 bases and at J to 7 bases, leaving 12 bases not matched to a gene. CDR3 length equals 17 residues. The CDR3 loop reads CATSDRATRQGVNEQFF. The CDR3 DNA sequence: TGTGCCACCAGTGATCGGGCAACAAGACAGGGGGTTAATGAGCAGTTCTTC.

The chain is built from TRBV5-1 and TRBJ2-2, with TRBD1 as a possible D gene (6 bases). The CDR3 spans 16 residues. The germline CDR1 and CDR2 sequences are SGHRS and YFSETQ. Trimming cost V 1 base and J 0 bases, with 10 bases left between them. The CDR3 loop reads CASSLQGRANTGELFF. The CDR3 DNA follows: TGCGCCAGCAGCTTGCAGGGGCGTGCGAACACCGGGGAGCTGTTTTTT.

This clonotype appeared many times. The chain employs TRBV7-9 and TRBJ2-5; 10 bases match TRBD1. V was pared by 5 bases and J by 1 base, with 7 bases of the junction left unmatched. This CDR3 region has 16 residues. Germline V CDR1 and CDR2: SEHNR, FQNEAQ (reference sequence). The CDR3 DNA reads TGTGCCAGCAGCAAGGGGGACAGGGGACTCCAAGAGACCCAGTACTTC. This sequence encodes CASSKGDRGLQETQYF.

This chain links TRBV14 with TRBJ2-1, with TRBD2 matching 10 bases. CDR1 and CDR2 (germline): SGHDN, FVKESK. The trim removed 2 bases at V and 5 bases at J, leaving 9 bases unmatched. The CDR3 spans 17 residues. CDR3 sequence: CASSQLAGDGRNNEQFF. The CDR3 DNA sequence: TGTGCCAGCAGCCAACTAGCGGGAGATGGTAGGAACAATGAGCAGTTCTTC.

This clonotype was seen once. The chain recombines TRBV19 with TRBJ1-2, with unresolved D. From germline, CDR1 is LNHDA and CDR2 SQIVND (reference sequence). Trimming removed 7 bases at V and 4 bases at J, with 10 bases between. The CDR3 contains 12 residues. The CDR3 DNA reads TGTGCCAGTACAGGAACTGGCTATGGCTACACCTTC. Translated: CASTGTGYGYTF.

This clonotype was seen only a few times. This rearrangement joins TRBV10-3 to TRBJ2-2, with D possibly TRBD1 on 6 matching bases. The CDR3 is 15 amino acids. Germline values: CDR1 ENHRY, CDR2 SYGVKD. V lost 0 bases, J lost 5 bases, and 10 bases lay in between. CDR3 region: CAISESGAGTGELFF. The CDR3 nucleotides are TGTGCCATCAGTGAGTCGGGGGCCGGAACCGGGGAGCTGTTTTTT.

This rearrangement joins TRBV19 to TRBJ1-3; the match to TRBD1 covers 9 bases. With V trimmed by 6 bases and J by 7 bases, 10 bases remained unmatched. The CDR3 totals 15 residues. From germline, CDR1 is LNHDA and CDR2 SQIVND (reference sequence). For the CDR3, the DNA is TGTGCCAGTAGATGGACGGGACAGGGACGCAACACCATATATTTT. It is translated as CASRWTGQGRNTIYF. The variable domain in full, with the rest retrieved from reference TRBV19 and TRBJ1-3, is DGGITQSPKYLFRKEGQNVTLSCEQNLNHDAMYWYRQDPGQGLRLIYYSQIVNDFQKGDIAEGYSVSREKKESFPLTVTSAQKNPTAFYLCASRWTGQGRNTIYFGEGSWLTVV.

The rearrangement joins TRBV20-1 to TRBJ1-1; perhaps TRBD1 as D (6 bases). The germline gives CDR1 DFQATT, CDR2 SNEGSKA (reference sequence). The V gene lost 4 bases and the J gene lost 0 bases, with 12 bases spanning the gap. The CDR3 consists of 14 residues. The CDR3 coding sequence is TGCAGTGCTACCGTCCGGGACATGAACACTGAAGCTTTCTTT. Its translation is CSATVRDMNTEAFF.

The chain combines TRBV2 with TRBJ1-6; TRBD1 matches at 7 bases. From germline, CDR1 is SNHLY and CDR2 FYNNEI. CDR3 size: 15 residues. The V and J ends lost 5 bases and 9 bases, in that order; junction bases with no gene match: 10. The CDR3 bases are TGTGCCAGCAGTTTCGGGTTGACAGGGACTTCACCCCTCCACTTT. It is translated as CASSFGLTGTSPLHF.

This chain joins TRBV7-9 and TRBJ2-7, with TRBD2 matching over 9 bases. Matching the DNA end better, TRBJ2-1 makes the J call doubtful. The V gene's germline CDR1 is SEHNR and CDR2 FQNEAQ (reference sequence). The CDR3 covers 16 residues. CDR3 protein: CASSPSSGRAYNEQFF. CDR3 bases: TGTGCCAGCAGCCCGAGTAGCGGGAGAGCTTACAATGAGCAGTTCTTC.

This clonotype was detected many times. The chain carries TRBV29-1 and TRBJ1-2; D call uncertain. The V and J ends lost 0 bases and 4 bases respectively, with 9 bases between them. CDR3 length: 13 residues. Per germline, CDR1 SQVTM and CDR2 ANQGSEA. The CDR3 loop is CSVEDPGAYGYTF. CDR3 in DNA: TGCAGCGTTGAAGATCCGGGAGCCTATGGCTACACCTTC.

The sample holds many counts of this clonotype. The rearrangement joins TRBV9 to TRBJ2-1, with no clear D. V lost 1 base to trimming and J lost 0 bases, with 5 bases between them. The CDR3 runs to 14 residues. CDR1 is SGDLS, CDR2 YYNGEE, per germline. This CDR3 reads CASSVYPSYNEQFF. Written as DNA, the CDR3 is TGTGCCAGCAGCGTATATCCCTCCTACAATGAGCAGTTCTTC.

This clonotype was found many times. The chain links TRBV4-1 to TRBJ2-3; perhaps TRBD2 as D (5 bases). In germline, CDR1 is MGHRA, CDR2 YSYEKL. V gave up 3 bases and J gave up 0 bases, with 10 bases separating them. CDR3 length equals 15 residues. The CDR3 here is CASSQQEASTDTQYF. In DNA form, the CDR3 reads TGCGCCAGCAGCCAGCAGGAGGCTAGCACAGATACGCAGTATTTT.

This clonotype came up many times. V is TRBV5-5 and J is TRBJ2-7, with D uncertain. From germline, CDR1 is SGHKS and CDR2 YYEKEE (reference sequence). The V end lost 4 bases, the J end lost 0 bases, and 11 bases lay between the germline ends. CDR3 length: 14 amino acids. CDR3 sequence: CASSPVVSSYEQYF. DNA of the CDR3: TGTGCCAGCAGCCCGGTGGTGAGCTCCTACGAGCAGTACTTC.

This chain connects TRBV15 to TRBJ1-5; 7 bases are a match to TRBD1. The J segment lost 2 bases and the V segment lost 6 bases, leaving 10 bases of the junction unmatched. The CDR3 runs to 16 residues. Germline V gene lookup returns CDR1 LNHNV and CDR2 YYDKDF (reference sequence). CDR3 nucleotides: TGTGCCACCAGAAGGGACAGCGGTGTGGGCAATCAGCCCCAGCATTTT. Translation gives CATRRDSGVGNQPQHF.

Points on this clonotype: A single base separates this from a much larger clone, so it may be a read error. The CDR3 does not end in the conserved phenylalanine or tryptophan, so this is likely a read error. The chain combines TRBV6-2 or TRBV6-3 with TRBJ1-1, with TRBD1 matching over 9 bases. Germline CDR1 reads MNHEY; CDR2 reads SVGEGT. The CDR3 spans 14 residues. V gave up 6 bases and J gave up 7 bases; unmatched junction bases: 9. CDR3 coding DNA: TGTGCCAGCAGATCCGGGACAGGGAGTTTTGAAGCTTTCTTA. Translating it yields CASRSGTGSFEAFL.

This rearrangement joins TRBV7-9 to TRBJ2-7, with D possibly TRBD2 on 6 matching bases. CDR3 length: 14 amino acids. The ends were cut back, 4 bases at V and 0 bases at J, with 10 bases in the middle. CDR1 SEHNR and CDR2 FQNEAQ come from the germline V gene (reference sequence). In nucleotides, the CDR3 is TGTGCCAGCAGCTGGGACGGGAGCTCCTACGAGCAGTACTTC. Its translation: CASSWDGSSYEQYF.

The chain carries TRBV7-9 and TRBJ2-5, with a possible D match to TRBD1 (6 bases). The CDR3 runs 13 residues. CDR1 and CDR2 (germline): SEHNR, FQNEAQ (reference sequence). The ends were cut back, 3 bases at V and 5 bases at J, with 10 bases in the middle. The CDR3 coding sequence is TGTGCCAGCAGCTTTGCAGGGGTGGAGACCCAGTACTTC. This sequence encodes CASSFAGVETQYF. Full variable domain (remainder filled in from reference TRBV7-9 and TRBJ2-5): DTGVSQNPRHKITKRGQNVTFRCDPISEHNRLYWYRQTLGQGPEFLTYFQNEAQLEKSRLLSDRFSAERPKGSFSTLEIQRTEQGDSAMYLCASSFAGVETQYFGPGTRLLVL.

This clonotype was counted many times. The chain carries TRBV7-8 and TRBJ2-3, with 9 nucleotides matching TRBD2. The CDR3 runs to 18 residues. Germline trimming cut 6 bases from V and 1 base from J; bases unmatched to any gene: 14. Germline CDR1 SGHVS, CDR2 FQNEAQ. This CDR3 is CASSRRRGGAVGTDTQYF. CDR3 DNA sequence: TGTGCCAGCAGTCGTAGACGCGGGGGGGCCGTCGGCACAGATACGCAGTATTTT.

This clonotype appeared many times. The chain recombines TRBV20-1 with TRBJ1-4; 10 bases match TRBD1. Per germline, CDR1 DFQATT and CDR2 SNEGSKA (reference sequence). V shed 0 bases and J 8 bases; nucleotides not matched to a gene: 3. The CDR3 loop spans 14 amino acids. The CDR3: CSARDRTGGEKLFF. CDR3 nucleotide sequence: TGCAGTGCTAGAGATAGGACAGGGGGGGAAAAACTGTTTTTT.

This clonotype has ten or more counts. The V and J genes are TRBV19 and TRBJ2-3; D might be TRBD2 (6 bases). The CDR3 totals 15 residues. In germline, CDR1 is LNHDA, CDR2 SQIVND (reference sequence). V was cut by 0 bases and J by 0 bases, with 7 bases left in between. The CDR3 DNA reads TGTGCCAGTAGTATAGAGGCGGGGAGCACAGATACGCAGTATTTT. Translating it yields CASSIEAGSTDTQYF.

This sequence joins TRBV2 and TRBJ2-1; TRBD1 agrees at 11 bases. This CDR3 has 16 amino acids. J gave up 5 bases and V 5 bases, and 8 bases lay outside the gene matches. Germline-derived CDR1 and CDR2 are SNHLY and FYNNEI. CDR3 in DNA: TGTGCCAGCAGTCGTCAGGACAGGGGGCTCCACAATGAGCAGTTCTTC. Translating gives CASSRQDRGLHNEQFF.

This clonotype was detected ten times or more. The chain recombines TRBV12-3 or TRBV12-4 with TRBJ2-1; weak D call: TRBD2 (6 bases). This CDR3 spans 14 amino acids. Trimming pared 5 bases from V and 14 bases from J, leaving 22 bases between. The CDR3 DNA reads TGTGCCAGCAGTCTCTCCGGGAGCCGAGGCAGCGAGTTCTTC. This gives the protein CASSLSGSRGSEFF.